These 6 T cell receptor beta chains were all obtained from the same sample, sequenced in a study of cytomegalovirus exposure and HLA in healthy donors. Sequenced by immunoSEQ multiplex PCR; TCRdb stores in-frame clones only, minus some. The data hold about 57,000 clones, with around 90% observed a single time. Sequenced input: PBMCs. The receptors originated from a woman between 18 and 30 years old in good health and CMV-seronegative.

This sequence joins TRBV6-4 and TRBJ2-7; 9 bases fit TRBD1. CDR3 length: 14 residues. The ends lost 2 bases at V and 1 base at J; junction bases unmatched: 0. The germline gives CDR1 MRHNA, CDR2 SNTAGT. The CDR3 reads CASSDGTGSYEQYF. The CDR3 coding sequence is TGTGCCAGCAGTGACGGGACAGGGTCCTACGAGCAGTACTTC.

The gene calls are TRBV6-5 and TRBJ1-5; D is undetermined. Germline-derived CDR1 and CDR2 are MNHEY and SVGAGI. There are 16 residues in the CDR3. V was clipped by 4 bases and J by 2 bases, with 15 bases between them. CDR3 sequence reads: CASSSRFPGGNQPQHF. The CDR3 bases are TGTGCCAGCAGTTCGAGATTTCCCGGGGGCAATCAGCCCCAGCATTTT.

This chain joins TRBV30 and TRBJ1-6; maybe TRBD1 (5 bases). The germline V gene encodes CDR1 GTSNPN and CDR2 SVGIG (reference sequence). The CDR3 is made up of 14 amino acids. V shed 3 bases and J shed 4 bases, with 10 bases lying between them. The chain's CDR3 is CAWSAQGYNSPLHF. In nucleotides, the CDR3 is TGTGCCTGGAGCGCTCAGGGATATAATTCACCCCTCCACTTT.

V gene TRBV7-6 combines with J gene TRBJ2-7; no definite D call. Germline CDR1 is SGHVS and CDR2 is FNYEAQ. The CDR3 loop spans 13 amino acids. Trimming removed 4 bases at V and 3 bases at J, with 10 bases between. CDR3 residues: CASSSEQNYEQYF. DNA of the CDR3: TGTGCCAGCAGCTCTGAACAAAACTACGAGCAGTACTTC.

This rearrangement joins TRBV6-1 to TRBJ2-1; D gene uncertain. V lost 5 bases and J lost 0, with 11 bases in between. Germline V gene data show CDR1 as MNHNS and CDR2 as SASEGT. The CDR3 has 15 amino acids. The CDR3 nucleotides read TGTGCCAGCAGTAAGTTCCTAGGCTCCTACAATGAGCAGTTCTTC. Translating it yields CASSKFLGSYNEQFF.

CDR3 nucleotides: TGTGCCAGCAGTGACTTTAGGGAGGGCGTCCAGTTCTTC. This codes for CASSDFREGVQFF. This rearrangement joins TRBV6-4 to TRBJ2-1; the match to TRBD2 covers 7 bases. This CDR3 is 13 amino acids long. J gave up 13 bases and V 1 base, and 7 bases lay outside the gene matches. Germline lookup yields CDR1 MRHNA and CDR2 SNTAGT.